This entry lists 27 T cell receptor beta chains sequenced from one sample in a study of vaccination and CD4 T cells after COVID-19. Cultured CD4+ T cell DNA underwent sequencing with the Oncomine TCR Beta short-read assay. TCRdb reprocessed the PCR reads via MiXCR and lists one record per CDR3 protein. The sample carries about 12,000 distinct CDR3 sequences, 20% to 25% recorded once. The antigens of these receptors remain unknown. Treatment meaning: approximately nine-day PBMC culture with coronavirus spike peptide pools or control peptides (ViraFEST assay). The specimen was CD4+ T cells from blood, cultured in vitro, collected before SARS-CoV-2 vaccination. These receptor sequences come from a human donor who received a COVID-19 vaccine.

The J gene is TRBJ2-5, the V gene TRBV11-2, with 7 bases aligning to TRBD2. V lost 5 bases, J lost 5 bases, and 11 bases stayed unmatched. Germline CDR1 is SGHAT and CDR2 is FQNNGV. CDR3 length: 15 residues. The CDR3 DNA reads as TGTGCCAGCAGCCCTATGGGACTATCAACGGAGACCCAGTACTTC. Amino acids: CASSPMGLSTETQYF.

Worth noting for this clonotype: This may stem from a read error, because a much larger clone lies one nucleotide away. This chain uses TRBV27 with TRBJ1-2; 8 nucleotides agree with TRBD1. Germline assignment: CDR1 MNHEY and CDR2 SMNVEV (reference sequence). This CDR3 has 15 residues. CDR3 loop: CASSADRVASGGHTF. Here the CDR3 DNA reads TGTGCCAGCAGCGCGGACAGGGTGGCTTCGGGTGGCCACACCTTC.

This chain connects TRBV10-1 to TRBJ2-3; D is undetermined. CDR3 length: 12 amino acids. The ends were cut back, 0 bases at V and 4 bases at J, with 2 bases in the middle. Germline V gives CDR1 WNHNN, CDR2 SYGVQD (reference sequence). CDR3 sequence (DNA): TGCGCCAGCAGTGAGTCGGCAGATACGCAGTATTTT. Translated, it gives CASSESADTQYF.

The chain links TRBV11-3 to TRBJ1-2; perhaps TRBD1 as D (5 bases). Germline CDR1 reads SGHNT; CDR2 reads YENEEA. There are 13 residues in the CDR3. Trimming pared 4 bases from V and 5 bases from J, leaving 11 bases between. CDR3 sequence reads: CASSSVGGYGYTF. The DNA of the CDR3 is TGTGCCAGCAGCTCAGTCGGGGGTTATGGCTACACCTTC.

A remark on this clonotype: A much larger clone is a single base away; this may be a read error. This chain joins TRBV6-2 or TRBV6-3 and TRBJ1-5; the D is unclear. CDR1 MNHEY and CDR2 SVGEGT come from the germline V gene. Trimming cost V 6 bases and J 7 bases, with 16 bases left between them. The CDR3 loop spans 14 amino acids. The CDR3 DNA follows: TGTGCCAGCAGAACCAGTGGGTGGAGCCAGCCCCAGCATTTT. Translation: CASRTSGWSQPQHF.

This clonotype appeared a few times. The chain employs TRBV6-4 and TRBJ2-3, with D possibly TRBD1 on 6 matching bases. The V end lost 4 bases, the J end lost 6 bases, and 11 bases lay between the germline ends. Germline lookup yields CDR1 MRHNA and CDR2 SNTAGT. This CDR3 spans 13 amino acids. CDR3: CASSATGIDTQYF. In nucleotides, the CDR3 is TGTGCCAGCAGTGCAACAGGGATTGATACGCAGTATTTT.

This clonotype was observed a few times. The rearrangement uses TRBV25-1 and TRBJ1-4; D unresolved. Germline CDR1 and CDR2: MGHDK and SYGVNS. This CDR3 has 13 residues. The V and J ends lost 0 bases and 10 bases respectively, with 9 bases between them. CDR3 loop: CASSEYRAGKLFF. DNA of the CDR3: TGTGCCAGCAGTGAATATAGGGCCGGAAAACTGTTTTTT. Full variable domain (outside the CDR3, taken from reference TRBV25-1 and TRBJ1-4): EADIYQTPRYLVIGTGKKITLECSQTMGHDKMYWYQQDPGMELHLIHYSYGVNSTEKGDLSSESTVSRIRTEHFPLTLESARPSHTSQYLCASSEYRAGKLFFGSGTQLSVL.

The V call is TRBV11-2, the J call TRBJ2-4, with TRBD2 identical over 16 bases. With 4 bases clipped from V and 5 bases from J, the junction kept 2 bases outside the gene matches. The CDR3 extends over 16 amino acids. CDR1 SGHAT and CDR2 FQNNGV come from the germline V gene. The CDR3 DNA sequence: TGTGCCAGCAGCTCGGGACTAGCGGGGGGGGAAAACATTCAGTACTTC. It is translated as CASSSGLAGGENIQYF.

V is TRBV24-1 and J is TRBJ1-6; D gene uncertain. The CDR3 runs to 13 residues. The V and J ends lost 3 bases and 9 bases respectively, with 8 bases between them. Per the germline V gene, CDR1 is KGHDR and CDR2 is SFDVKD. CDR3: CATSDHPGSPLHF. The CDR3, as DNA: TGTGCCACCAGTGATCATCCGGGTTCACCCCTCCACTTT.

This clonotype was recorded a few times. This chain connects TRBV6-4 to TRBJ2-1; 9 bases align to TRBD2. The germline CDR1 and CDR2 sequences are MRHNA and SNTAGT. V lost 4 bases, J lost 5 bases, and 3 bases stayed unmatched. The CDR3 is 14 amino acids. CDR3 sequence reads: CASSVQRGDNEQFF. The CDR3 DNA reads TGTGCCAGCAGTGTCCAGCGGGGGGACAATGAGCAGTTCTTC.

The chain has TRBV27 and TRBJ1-2; 8 nucleotides align to TRBD1. There are 15 residues in the CDR3. Germline loops: CDR1 MNHEY, CDR2 SMNVEV (reference sequence). Trimming removed 6 bases from V and 4 bases from J; junction bases left unmatched: 10. The CDR3 here is CASRTQGQGFYGYTF. The CDR3, as DNA: TGTGCCAGCAGGACTCAAGGACAGGGATTCTATGGCTACACCTTC.

The gene calls are TRBV5-5 and TRBJ2-4; 8 positions match TRBD2. CDR1 SGHKS and CDR2 YYEKEE come from the germline V gene (reference sequence). This CDR3 is 16 amino acids long. Unmatched junction bases numbered 6, after V lost 3 bases and J lost 1 base. The CDR3 region is CASSSGTGGAKNIQYF. CDR3 coding DNA: TGTGCCAGCAGCTCCGGGACGGGGGGGGCCAAAAACATTCAGTACTTC.

This clonotype was observed a handful of times. The V call is TRBV2, the J call TRBJ1-2; weak D call: TRBD1 (5 bases). V lost 2 bases to trimming and J lost 4 bases, with 11 bases between them. Germline values: CDR1 SNHLY, CDR2 FYNNEI. The CDR3 contains 14 residues. The CDR3 nucleotides read TGTGCCAGCAGTGAAATCGACAGACTCTATGGCTACACCTTC. This encodes CASSEIDRLYGYTF.

This chain links TRBV12-3 or TRBV12-4 with TRBJ2-7, with unresolved D. The length of the CDR3 is 15 residues. Trimming pared 3 bases from V and 0 bases from J, leaving 12 bases between. CDR3 in amino acids: CASSLEHLSSYEQYF. The DNA for the CDR3 is TGTGCCAGCAGTTTGGAGCACCTAAGCTCCTACGAGCAGTACTTC.

The chain joins TRBV19 to TRBJ1-1; D remains ambiguous. The ends were cut back, 3 bases at V and 0 bases at J, with 5 bases in the middle. Germline lookup yields CDR1 LNHDA and CDR2 SQIVND (reference sequence). The CDR3 sequence is 13 residues long. The CDR3 spells CASSIYLNTEAFF. The DNA for the CDR3 is TGTGCCAGTAGTATCTATTTGAACACTGAAGCTTTCTTT.

In its sample, this clonotype ranks as medium-sized. The chain couples TRBV6-1 to TRBJ1-5; the D gene is possibly TRBD1 (5 bases). Germline V gives CDR1 MNHNS, CDR2 SASEGT. The CDR3 is 17 amino acids. The ends were cut back, 2 bases at V and 5 bases at J, with 19 bases in the middle. CDR3 bases: TGTGCCAGCAGTGAACCCCGCGGCAGGGAGCGCGATCAGCCCCAGCATTTT. This sequence encodes CASSEPRGRERDQPQHF.

The chain couples TRBV5-6 to TRBJ2-1; 7 bases are shared with TRBD2. This CDR3 is 16 amino acids long. V lost 2 bases to trimming and J lost 0 bases; unmatched junction nucleotides: 5. Germline loops: CDR1 SGHDT, CDR2 YYEEEE. The CDR3, as DNA: TGTGCCAGCAGCTTCCAGCGGGGCCGCTCCTACAATGAGCAGTTCTTC. This translates into CASSFQRGRSYNEQFF.

V usage is TRBV18 and J usage is TRBJ2-7, with a possible D match to TRBD1 (5 bases). Per the germline V gene, CDR1 is KGHSH and CDR2 is LQKENI. V was trimmed by 3 bases and J by 0 bases, leaving 15 bases between them. This CDR3 is 16 amino acids long. The CDR3 here is CASSPDSSWSSYEQYF. CDR3 nucleotide sequence: TGTGCCAGCTCACCTGACAGTAGCTGGAGCTCCTACGAGCAGTACTTC.

This clonotype was found a few times. This rearrangement joins TRBV5-4 to TRBJ2-1, with TRBD2 as a possible D gene (5 bases). CDR1 and CDR2 from the germline V gene are SGHNT and YYREEE (reference sequence). Trimming stripped 4 bases from V and 10 bases from J, with 18 bases between. CDR3 length: 14 amino acids. DNA for the CDR3: TGTGCCAGCAGCAACAAAGGAGTCGGAGGCGAGCAGTTCTTC. Amino acid sequence: CASSNKGVGGEQFF.

This clonotype was picked up a small number of times. The CDR3, as DNA: TGCGCCAGCAGCCCTGTGGACAGGTTCTCCTACGAGCAGTACTTC. Encoded protein: CASSPVDRFSYEQYF. The rearrangement uses TRBV4-1 and TRBJ2-7; 7 bases align to TRBD1. The CDR3 runs 15 residues. The germline V gene has CDR1 MGHRA and CDR2 YSYEKL. The ends lost 4 bases at V and 0 bases at J; junction bases unmatched: 6.

The chain combines TRBV7-3 with TRBJ2-1; maybe TRBD2 (6 bases). V was pared by 5 bases and J by 4 bases, with 15 bases between. From germline, CDR1 is SGHTA and CDR2 FQGTGA. The CDR3 is made up of 15 amino acids. CDR3 region: CASSHFAGLYNEQFF. The CDR3 DNA sequence: TGTGCCAGCAGCCATTTTGCGGGGCTATACAATGAGCAGTTCTTC.

The chain carries TRBV7-7 and TRBJ2-1; D possibly corresponds to TRBD2 (5 bases). CDR3 length: 13 residues. The germline gives CDR1 SSHAT, CDR2 FNYEAQ (reference sequence). The V end lost 1 base, the J end lost 8 bases, and 9 bases lay between the germline ends. The CDR3 nucleotides are TGTGCCAGCAGCTTAGGAGGGTTCGATGAGCAGTTCTTC. It specifies CASSLGGFDEQFF.

The chain is built from TRBV19 and TRBJ2-1; 10 bases align to TRBD2. Germline CDR1 and CDR2: LNHDA and SQIVND (reference sequence). With V trimmed by 5 bases and J by 8 bases, 9 bases remained unmatched. This CDR3 is built from 15 residues. The chain's CDR3 is CASSAAGGPADEQFF. CDR3 nucleotides: TGTGCCAGTAGTGCAGCGGGGGGGCCCGCCGATGAGCAGTTCTTC.

The rearrangement links TRBV20-1 to TRBJ2-1; no definite D call. CDR3 length: 13 amino acids. Germline CDR1 is DFQATT and CDR2 is SNEGSKA (reference sequence). V gave up 6 bases and J gave up 6 bases, with 15 bases separating them. This CDR3 is CSARRAGINEQFF. CDR3 sequence (DNA): TGCAGTGCCCGTCGGGCTGGGATCAATGAGCAGTTCTTC.

This clonotype was counted only a few times. The CDR3 is CASSPEVANYGYTF. DNA of the CDR3: TGTGCCAGCAGCCCAGAAGTCGCCAACTATGGCTACACCTTC. The V call is TRBV12-3 or TRBV12-4, the J call TRBJ1-2; D remains ambiguous. CDR3 size: 14 residues. Trimming left V 6 bases short and J 2 bases short, with 13 bases between.

By share, this clonotype ranks as medium-sized (0.01 to 0.1%). The CDR3 DNA follows: TGTGGTACGAGGGTTGAGACCCAGTACTTC. Encoded protein: CGTRVETQYF. V and J are TRBV6-1 and TRBJ2-5; weak D call: TRBD2 (5 bases). The CDR3 loop spans 10 amino acids. Germline CDR1 is MNHNS and CDR2 is SASEGT.

In its sample, this clonotype was seen a few times. This rearrangement joins TRBV30 to TRBJ2-7; 7 bases match TRBD1. V lost 4 bases, J lost 6 bases, and 9 bases stayed unmatched. CDR1 and CDR2 (germline): GTSNPN, SVGIG (reference sequence). The CDR3 is 13 residues long. CDR3 DNA sequence: TGTGCCTGGAATGGGCAGGGGGTAGGCGAGCAGTACTTC. It encodes CAWNGQGVGEQYF.